These 16 T cell receptor beta chains share one sample of origin, sequenced in a study of cytomegalovirus exposure and HLA in healthy donors. Amplification used 60 Vbeta primers and 13 Jbeta primers. Assay: immunoSEQ multiplex PCR; the TCRdb copy retains only in-frame clones and omits some. The sample lists about 94,000 clones; roughly 80% were seen once. The sequencing input was PBMCs. These receptors originate from a human donor in good health.

The genes are TRBV2 and TRBJ2-7; 11 bases map to TRBD2. V lost 0 bases to trimming and J lost 2 bases; unmatched junction nucleotides: 6. The CDR3 totals 17 residues. Germline V gene sequence: CDR1 SNHLY, CDR2 FYNNEI. CDR3 in DNA: TGTGCCAGCAGTGAAGCCCCGGGACTAGCGGCACCCTACGAGCAGTACTTC. This sequence encodes CASSEAPGLAAPYEQYF.

V gene TRBV7-8 combines with J gene TRBJ1-1; D is possibly TRBD1 (5 bases). The CDR3 runs to 13 residues. Germline values: CDR1 SGHVS, CDR2 FQNEAQ. V lost 8 bases and J 6 bases, leaving 16 bases between the germline ends. The CDR3 sequence: CASRGRSVAEAFF. CDR3 coding DNA: TGTGCCAGCCGGGGGAGGTCGGTCGCTGAAGCTTTCTTT. Combining the CDR3 with reference TRBV7-8 and TRBJ1-1 gives the whole variable domain GAGVSQSPRYKVAKRGQDVALRCDPISGHVSLFWYQQALGQGPEFLTYFQNEAQLDKSGLPSDRFFAERPEGSVSTLKIQRTQQEDSAVYLCASRGRSVAEAFFGQGTRLTVV.

The J gene is TRBJ2-1, the V gene TRBV5-5; TRBD2 aligns across 7 bases. The CDR3 has 15 amino acids. Germline V gives CDR1 SGHKS, CDR2 YYEKEE (reference sequence). J was trimmed by 4 bases and V by 0 bases; bases with no gene match: 4. CDR3 DNA sequence: TGTGCCAGCAGCTTGGATGGGACTACTTACAATGAGCAGTTCTTC. Translation gives CASSLDGTTYNEQFF.

The rearrangement joins TRBV4-1 to TRBJ2-7, with TRBD2 matching 12 bases. The V gene end was trimmed by 0 bases and the J gene end by 1 base; junction bases not matched to a gene: 7. CDR3 length: 18 amino acids. CDR1 MGHRA and CDR2 YSYEKL come from the germline V gene. The CDR3: CASSQDRTSGGQSYEQYF. CDR3 nucleotide sequence: TGCGCCAGCAGCCAAGATCGTACTAGCGGGGGGCAATCCTACGAGCAGTACTTC.

The chain recombines TRBV6-5 with TRBJ2-3; D may be TRBD1 (6 bases). Germline V CDR1 and CDR2: MNHEY, SVGAGI. This CDR3 spans 16 amino acids. Trimming pared 2 bases from V and 0 bases from J, leaving 12 bases between. The CDR3 DNA reads as TGTGCCAGCAGTTACACTCGGACAGTGAGCACAGATACGCAGTATTTT. Protein product: CASSYTRTVSTDTQYF.

The chain carries TRBV27 and TRBJ1-2; D is unclear. Deletions cut 3 bases from V and 4 bases from J, with 9 bases between. This CDR3 is 13 amino acids long. CDR1 is MNHEY, CDR2 SMNVEV, per germline (reference sequence). The CDR3 DNA reads as TGTGCCAGCAGTTTCGGGGATACCTATGGCTACACCTTC. Protein product: CASSFGDTYGYTF.

This clone showed up just a few times. V gene TRBV5-4 combines with J gene TRBJ2-2, with D maybe TRBD1 (6 bases). The CDR3 is 15 residues long. Per the germline V gene, CDR1 is SGHNT and CDR2 is YYREEE (reference sequence). Trimming took off 1 base at V and 4 bases at J, with 11 bases between the two ends. CDR3 DNA sequence: TGTGCCAGCAGCTTGAACAGGGCGGGCACCGGGGAGCTGTTTTTT. Protein sequence: CASSLNRAGTGELFF.

V gene TRBV4-3 combines with J gene TRBJ1-4, with 8 bases that match TRBD1. The CDR3 has 17 residues. J lost 3 bases, V lost 4 bases, and 10 bases had no gene match. Germline CDR1 and CDR2: LGHNA and YSLEER. The CDR3 DNA reads as TGCGCCAGCAGCCTGACTGGACAGGGCGTTTCTAATGAAAAACTGTTTTTT. Its protein product is CASSLTGQGVSNEKLFF.

The genes are TRBV5-8 and TRBJ2-5; tentative D call: TRBD2 (5 bases). The CDR3 is 13 residues long. Trimming cost V 4 bases and J 4 bases, with 11 bases left between them. Germline V gene data show CDR1 as SGHTS and CDR2 as YDEGEE. The CDR3 sequence: CASSVGGGETQYF. The CDR3 bases are TGTGCCAGCAGCGTAGGAGGAGGAGAGACCCAGTACTTC.

This clone was detected a few times. The chain uses TRBV6-1 and TRBJ1-4; no firm D call. Germline V gives CDR1 MNHNS, CDR2 SASEGT. The V end was cut by 2 bases, the J end by 8 bases, with 12 bases between. This CDR3 is 14 amino acids long. The CDR3 region is CASSERARGEKLFF. CDR3 bases: TGTGCCAGCAGTGAAAGGGCGAGAGGGGAAAAACTGTTTTTT.

The chain links TRBV5-1 to TRBJ2-7; 7 positions match TRBD1. Trimming cost V 2 bases and J 0 bases; bases outside gene matches: 8. Germline V gene sequence: CDR1 SGHRS, CDR2 YFSETQ. CDR3 length: 16 amino acids. The CDR3 reads CASSFSTRDSSYEQYF. In nucleotides, the CDR3 is TGCGCCAGCAGCTTCTCTACTCGGGACAGCTCCTACGAGCAGTACTTC.

J is TRBJ2-1 and V is TRBV5-4, with D tentatively TRBD1 (6 bases). CDR1 is SGHNT, CDR2 YYREEE, per germline (reference sequence). The CDR3 runs 15 residues. V was pared by 0 bases and J by 5 bases, with 12 bases between. The DNA for the CDR3 is TGTGCCAGCAGCTTGGTAACTGACAGGAACAATGAGCAGTTCTTC. The encoded protein is CASSLVTDRNNEQFF.

The gene calls are TRBV29-1 and TRBJ2-3; 7 nucleotides agree with TRBD1. Germline loops: CDR1 SQVTM, CDR2 ANQGSEA. The length of the CDR3 is 12 residues. J lost 4 bases, V lost 8 bases, and 6 bases had no gene match. Here the CDR3 DNA reads TGCAGCAAACGACAGGGCTCAGATACGCAGTATTTT. Translation gives CSKRQGSDTQYF.

This clone was seen more than once but under ten times. This chain connects TRBV6-6 to TRBJ1-4; TRBD1 might be the D (6 bases). The germline V gene encodes CDR1 MNHNY and CDR2 SVGAGI (reference sequence). Trimming took 5 bases from V and 8 from J, leaving 18 bases between them. CDR3 size: 15 residues. CDR3 in DNA: TGTGCCAGCAGTGACTACCGGGCTCAGGGGGAAAAACTGTTTTTT. Its protein product is CASSDYRAQGEKLFF.

The DNA for the CDR3 is TGCAGCGTTCGGGCTAGCGGGAGGGCCCTTCCTAGCACAGATACGCAGTATTTT. It encodes CSVRASGRALPSTDTQYF. The chain is built from TRBV29-1 and TRBJ2-3, with 12 bases matching TRBD2. CDR3 length equals 18 residues. The V gene end was trimmed by 5 bases and the J gene end by 0 bases; junction bases not matched to a gene: 12. Germline assignment: CDR1 SQVTM and CDR2 ANQGSEA.

The chain employs TRBV4-2 and TRBJ1-2; 8 bases fit TRBD1. Losses at the gene ends were 2 bases for V and 7 bases for J; bases not matched to a gene: 3. The CDR3 spans 13 residues. CDR1 and CDR2 (germline): LGHNA, YNFKEQ. The CDR3 here is CASSQTTGVGYTF. The CDR3 DNA follows: TGTGCCAGCAGCCAAACGACAGGGGTTGGCTACACCTTC.